Listed below are T cell receptor beta chains from one sample, sequenced in a study of blood T cell repertoires in COVID-19. Sequencing used immunoSEQ multiplex PCR; TCRdb keeps in-frame clones, though not all of them. The sample contains roughly 250,000 clones, roughly four fifths of which appear only once. The sequenced sample consisted of peripheral blood. These receptors were taken from a middle-aged man with acute or convalescent COVID-19. CDR3s include the opening cysteine and the closing phenylalanine or tryptophan. D genes are given only for firm matches. Size values are once, few and many counts, or a class for expanded clones, and some rows have none.

>NA|NA|TRBJ1-5|TRBV2
TGTGCCAGCAGGCCGACCGGGTGGAATCAGCCCCAGCATTTT
CASRPTGWNQPQHF
>TRBD2|NA|TRBJ2-5|TRBV19
TGTGCCAGTAGTATTCTAGCGGGGGCCCAAGAGACCCAGTACTTC
CASSILAGAQETQYF
>TRBD2|few|TRBJ2-7|TRBV5-1
TGCGCCAGCACCCCTAGCGGGTACTCCTACGAGCAGTACTTC
CASTPSGYSYEQYF
>TRBD1|few|TRBJ1-1|TRBV11-3
TGTGCCAGCAGCACCGAAGGACAGGGGGCTGAAGCTTTCTTT
CASSTEGQGAEAFF
>TRBD2|NA|TRBJ2-3|TRBV7-2
TGTGCCAGCACCGACGCGGGACTAGCGGGCTGGGGGGATACGCAGTATTTT
CASTDAGLAGWGDTQYF
>TRBD2|NA|TRBJ2-7|TRBV27
TGTGCCAGCAGTTCCCTAGCGGGATCGTTATTCTACGAGCAGTACTTC
CASSSLAGSLFYEQYF
>NA|NA|TRBJ1-2|TRBV6-6
TGTGCCAGCAGCCCTCCCCGACAGGATGGCTACACCTTC
CASSPPRQDGYTF
>NA|NA|TRBJ2-2|TRBV7-2
TGTGCCAGCACAACCCTAAGAGGGAGCGGACCGAACACCGGGGAGCTGTTTTTT
CASTTLRGSGPNTGELFF
>TRBD1|NA|TRBJ2-1|TRBV6-2/TRBV6-3
TGTGCCAGCAGTTACTCGAGCCTTCCCGGGACAGAAAGATACAATGAGCAGTTCTTC
CASSYSSLPGTERYNEQFF
>NA|NA|TRBJ1-6|TRBV27
TGTGCCAGCAGTTTAGGGGGACTCTCACCCCTCCACTTT
CASSLGGLSPLHF
>NA|NA|TRBJ1-1|TRBV6-5
TGTGCCAGCAGTTACTCGAAAGGCGGGGGGCTGGGTGAAGCTTTCTTT
CASSYSKGGGLGEAFF
>NA|few|TRBJ2-1|TRBV29-1
TGCAGCGCCGGTCAACGGAATGAGCAGTTCTTC
CSAGQRNEQFF
>NA|NA|TRBJ1-4|TRBV10-2
TGCGCCAGCAGTGAGCAGGGCGCAACTAATGAAAAACTGTTTTTT
CASSEQGATNEKLFF
>TRBD2|NA|TRBJ2-3|TRBV4-2
TGTGCCAGCAGCCGGCGACTAGCGGGAGCTACTAGCACAGATACGCAGTATTTT
CASSRRLAGATSTDTQYF
>TRBD1|NA|TRBJ1-1|TRBV11-2
TGTGCCAGCAGCTTGGGGGGGCAGGGGGCTGCTGAAGCTTTCTTT
CASSLGGQGAAEAFF
>NA|NA|TRBJ1-2|TRBV7-2
TGTGCCAGCAGCCTCCGGGACACCGACTATGGCTACACCTTC
CASSLRDTDYGYTF
>NA|NA|TRBJ1-4|TRBV7-9
TGTGCCAGCAGCTTAGGTCCTAGCGAAAAACTGTTTTTT
CASSLGPSEKLFF
>TRBD1|once|TRBJ1-2|TRBV5-6
TGTGCCAGCAGTTACCGGGGACAGGGCGTAAGTGGCTACACCTTC
CASSYRGQGVSGYTF
>TRBD2|NA|TRBJ2-1|TRBV28
TGTGCCAGCAGTATCCTGGGACTAGCAACGGGCAATGAGCAGTTCTTC
CASSILGLATGNEQFF
>TRBD2|NA|TRBJ2-2|TRBV5-1
TGCGCCAGCAGCCTGGCGGGGGGCACCGGGGAGCTGTTTTTT
CASSLAGGTGELFF
>TRBD1|NA|TRBJ2-3|TRBV15
TGTGCCACCAGCAGAGAAAGAACAGGGGGCTTCACAGATACGCAGTATTTT
CATSRERTGGFTDTQYF
>TRBD2|once|TRBJ2-3|TRBV19
TGTGCCAGCCGGACTAGCGGGGAGGGGAATACGCAGTATTTT
CASRTSGEGNTQYF
>NA|once|TRBJ2-2|TRBV12-1
TGTGCCAGCAGCCCGCTCCAAGCCGCGAACACCGGGGAGCTGTTTTTT
CASSPLQAANTGELFF
>NA|NA|TRBJ2-5|TRBV18
TGTGCCAGCTCCCAAGCGCTACAAGAGACCCAGTACTTC
CASSQALQETQYF
>NA|NA|TRBJ2-2|TRBV18
TGTGCCAGCTCACAAAGGAGGAACACCGGGGAGCTGTTTTTT
CASSQRRNTGELFF
>NA|NA|TRBJ1-2|TRBV5-4
TGTGCCAGCAGCTTGGAGGGAGCCTATGGCTACACCTTC
CASSLEGAYGYTF
>TRBD1|NA|TRBJ1-2|TRBV10-1
TGCGCCAGCAAGACAGGGCTGAGCACCTTC
CASKTGLSTF
>NA|NA|TRBJ1-2|TRBV6-1
TGTGCCAGCAGTGAATACAGGGACTATGGCTACACCTTC
CASSEYRDYGYTF
>NA|NA|TRBJ1-1|TRBV28
TGTGCCAGCAGTCTGGGGGGGCGTCGTGCTTTCTTT
CASSLGGRRAFF
>TRBD1|many|TRBJ1-5|TRBV27
TGTGCCAGCAGGATGAACTGGGACAGTAGCAATCAGCCCCAGCATTTT
CASRMNWDSSNQPQHF
>NA|NA|TRBJ1-1|TRBV3-1/TRBV3-2
TGTGCCAGCAGCCCAGACCACGGAGGCACTGAAGCTTTCTTT
CASSPDHGGTEAFF
>TRBD2|NA|TRBJ2-2|TRBV5-1
TGCGCCAGCAGCTCCGGACTAGCGGGCTTCACCGGGGAGCTGTTTTTT
CASSSGLAGFTGELFF
>NA|NA|TRBJ2-3|TRBV5-1
TGCGCCAGCAGCTTGTCCGGACAGCTAACAGATACGCAGTATTTT
CASSLSGQLTDTQYF
>TRBD1|once|TRBJ1-6|TRBV14
TGTGCCAGCAGCCAAAGGACAGGGGGCTCATCCTCACCCCTCCACTTT
CASSQRTGGSSSPLHF
>TRBD1|once|TRBJ2-5|TRBV19
TGTGCCAGTAGTCCCGGGACAGGGGGGGATCTCCAAGAGACCCAGTACTTC
CASSPGTGGDLQETQYF
>TRBD2|few|TRBJ2-3|TRBV9
TGTGCCAGCAGCGCTGGCACTAGCGGGACGACAGATACGCAGTATTTT
CASSAGTSGTTDTQYF
>TRBD2|NA|TRBJ2-7|TRBV28
TGTGCCAGCAGTCCACGACTAGCGGGAGCGTACGAGCAGTACTTC
CASSPRLAGAYEQYF
>NA|NA|TRBJ1-1|TRBV12-5
TGTGCTAGTGGTCTGACAGCGAACACTGAAGCTTTCTTT
CASGLTANTEAFF